One sample yielded the 13 T cell receptor beta chains listed below, sequenced in a study of control samples from healthy donors and cancer patients (dated by TCRdb to 2018 to 2020). Library preparation used the immunoSEQ multiplex PCR assay. Sourced from immuneACCESS, this table was stored by TCRdb with only in-frame sequences that have V and J called. A share of the clones is absent; for the studies checked, an unresolved V gene accounts for under half, and the remainder has no known explanation. The sample has some 160,000 clones on record, roughly nine tenths of them singletons. Roughly 0.64% of the sample belongs to the ten largest clones. Sequenced material: blood. The receptors originated from a young woman in good health.

This chain uses TRBV7-2 with TRBJ1-5; D is possibly TRBD1 (5 bases). CDR3 length equals 15 residues. The V end lost 1 base, the J end lost 5 bases, and 12 bases lay between the germline ends. From germline, CDR1 is SGHTA and CDR2 FQGNSA. CDR3 sequence: CASSLDSQAHQPQHF. The CDR3 nucleotides are TGTGCCAGCAGCTTAGATTCACAGGCCCATCAGCCCCAGCATTTT.

The V and J genes are TRBV7-8 and TRBJ1-4, with 7 bases lining up with TRBD1. The CDR3 is made up of 14 amino acids. Looked up from germline, CDR1 is SGHVS and CDR2 is FQNEAQ. Trimming at V came to 5 bases and at J to 5 bases, leaving 5 bases not matched to a gene. The chain's CDR3 is CASSPGQTNEKLFF. The CDR3 DNA follows: TGTGCCAGCAGCCCGGGACAGACCAATGAAAAACTGTTTTTT.

This chain connects TRBV7-9 to TRBJ2-3; 12 bases are a match to TRBD2. Per germline, CDR1 SEHNR and CDR2 FQNEAQ (reference sequence). This CDR3 spans 17 amino acids. Trimming took 5 bases from V and 1 from J; bases not matched to a gene: 7. The CDR3 bases are TGTGCCAGCAGCAACCGACTAGCGGGAGAGGGCACAGATACGCAGTATTTT. The encoded protein is CASSNRLAGEGTDTQYF.

The chain is built from TRBV27 and TRBJ1-1; D is possibly TRBD1 (6 bases). This CDR3 is built from 14 residues. CDR1 and CDR2 (germline): MNHEY, SMNVEV (reference sequence). Trimming took off 4 bases at V and 4 bases at J, with 13 bases between the two ends. As DNA, the CDR3 is TGTGCCAGCAGTTCAACAGGGTGGGTCACTGAAGCTTTCTTT. It specifies CASSSTGWVTEAFF.

The chain uses TRBV19 and TRBJ1-2; a weak D match, TRBD1 (6 bases). Trimming took off 1 base at V and 4 bases at J, with 13 bases between the two ends. CDR3 length equals 15 residues. Per germline, CDR1 LNHDA and CDR2 SQIVND (reference sequence). Here the CDR3 reads CASSIASGAVYGYTF. CDR3 DNA sequence: TGTGCCAGTAGTATAGCTTCGGGGGCTGTCTATGGCTACACCTTC.

The chain uses TRBV18 and TRBJ2-1, with D possibly TRBD1 on 6 matching bases. Germline CDR1 reads KGHSH; CDR2 reads LQKENI. V dropped 3 bases and J dropped 8 bases, with 11 bases sitting between them. The CDR3 totals 13 residues. This CDR3 is CASSPRQVHEQFF. DNA of the CDR3: TGTGCCAGCTCACCGCGACAGGTACATGAGCAGTTCTTC.

This chain connects TRBV15 to TRBJ1-5, with D uncertain. Trimming stripped 1 base from V and 4 bases from J, with 5 bases between. CDR3 length: 13 amino acids. Per germline, CDR1 LNHNV and CDR2 YYDKDF (reference sequence). CDR3 protein: CATSRVVNQPQHF. The CDR3 coding sequence is TGTGCCACCAGCAGAGTGGTGAATCAGCCCCAGCATTTT.

With respect to this clone: At one boundary the junction diverges from the germline segment, which might be a read error. The V gene is TRBV25-1, the J gene TRBJ2-7, with TRBD2 as a possible D gene (5 bases). The CDR3 is made up of 13 amino acids. Germline assignment: CDR1 MGHDK and CDR2 SYGVNS. The CDR3 region is CATSEWETYEQYF. CDR3 DNA: TGTGCCACCAGTGAGTGGGAGACCTACGAGCAGTACTTC.

V and J are TRBV12-3 or TRBV12-4 and TRBJ1-2, with D unclear. The germline V and J ends were trimmed by 0 bases and 4 bases, with 6 bases remaining between them. CDR3 length: 13 amino acids. As DNA, the CDR3 is TGTGCCAGCAGTTTAGCCGGTATCTATGGCTACACCTTC. Translated, it gives CASSLAGIYGYTF.

The V and J genes are TRBV5-4 and TRBJ2-1, with 12 bases lining up with TRBD2. V shed 3 bases and J 2 bases; nucleotides not matched to a gene: 0. Germline values: CDR1 SGHNT, CDR2 YYREEE (reference sequence). This CDR3 is 15 amino acids long. The CDR3 sequence: CASSSSGRAYNEQFF. The CDR3 DNA reads TGTGCCAGCAGCTCTAGCGGGAGGGCCTACAATGAGCAGTTCTTC.

This rearrangement joins TRBV7-9 to TRBJ2-5; D is perhaps TRBD2 (6 bases). Germline V gives CDR1 SEHNR, CDR2 FQNEAQ (reference sequence). CDR3 size: 14 residues. V shed 8 bases and J shed 1 base, with 14 bases lying between them. This CDR3 is CASSGDVFQETQYF. DNA for the CDR3: TGTGCCAGCTCGGGGGATGTATTCCAAGAGACCCAGTACTTC.

This chain connects TRBV28 to TRBJ1-1; TRBD1 aligns across 10 bases. Germline trimming cut 2 bases from V and 3 bases from J; bases unmatched to any gene: 12. The CDR3 runs to 18 residues. Per the germline V gene, CDR1 is MDHEN and CDR2 is SYDVKM. The CDR3 DNA is TGTGCCAGCAGTTTACGGAGGACAGGGGGTATCGGCGACACTGAAGCTTTCTTT. Protein: CASSLRRTGGIGDTEAFF. Full variable domain (rest looked up from reference TRBV28 and TRBJ1-1): DVKVTQSSRYLVKRTGEKVFLECVQDMDHENMFWYRQDPGLGLRLIYFSYDVKMKEKGDIPEGYSVSREKKERFSLILESASTNQTSMYLCASSLRRTGGIGDTEAFFGQGTRLTVV.

The chain recombines TRBV27 with TRBJ2-1; TRBD1 or TRBD2 may be the D gene (6 bases each). Germline V gene lookup returns CDR1 MNHEY and CDR2 SMNVEV (reference sequence). The V end was cut by 6 bases, the J end by 10 bases, with 31 bases between. CDR3 length: 18 residues. CDR3 nucleotides: TGTGCCAGCAGCCCGCAGGGGCGCGGGGTAGCGGTAGGGATAGAGCAGTTCTTC. Amino acids: CASSPQGRGVAVGIEQFF.